Listed here are 23 T cell receptor beta chains from one sample, sequenced in a study of shared clonotypes between healthy human individuals. Produced via immunoSEQ multiplex PCR; TCRdb's table is partial and in-frame only. The sample holds 1,400,000 or so clones, roughly 98.5% seen once. The sequencing sample was made of naive CD4+ T cells sorted from blood. This sample's subset: CD45RA+ positively selected. All receptors derive from a man aged 25 to 40 in good health.

The chain is built from TRBV18 and TRBJ2-7; 7 bases map to TRBD2. Germline V gene sequence: CDR1 KGHSH, CDR2 LQKENI. The trim removed 6 bases at V and 3 bases at J, leaving 17 bases unmatched. This CDR3 contains 17 residues. The CDR3 protein is CASSPRRGGSSGYEQYF. The CDR3 DNA follows: TGTGCCAGCTCGCCTCGACGGGGAGGGAGCAGCGGCTACGAGCAGTACTTC.

J is TRBJ1-2 and V is TRBV6-5, with D tentatively TRBD1 (5 bases). This CDR3 has 13 residues. In germline, CDR1 is MNHEY, CDR2 SVGAGI. Between the trimmed V and J ends, which lost 7 bases and 4 bases, there was a span of 13 bases. The CDR3 DNA reads as TGTGCCAGCACCCAGGGTGAAGTCTATGGCTACACCTTC. This translates into CASTQGEVYGYTF.

The count of this clone is one. The rearrangement links TRBV7-2 to TRBJ2-7; D remains unclear. V lost 2 bases and J 10 bases, leaving 18 bases between the germline ends. Germline V lookup: CDR1 SGHTA, CDR2 FQGNSA. The CDR3 loop spans 14 amino acids. The CDR3 nucleotides are TGTGCCAGCAGCTTATGGGCAAATGGAGTGGAACAGTACTTC. Its protein product is CASSLWANGVEQYF. The full variable domain, with the rest looked up from reference TRBV7-2 and TRBJ2-7, is GAGVSQSPSNKVTEKGKDVELRCDPISGHTALYWYRQSLGQGLEFLIYFQGNSAPDKSGLPSDRFSAERTGGSVSTLTIQRTQQEDSAVYLCASSLWANGVEQYFGPGTRLTVT.

The chain uses TRBV19 and TRBJ2-1, with 11 bases identical to TRBD1. Germline V gene sequence: CDR1 LNHDA, CDR2 SQIVND (reference sequence). V trimming: 4 bases; J trimming: 6 bases; junction bases outside the gene matches: 5. CDR3 length: 15 residues. Written as DNA, the CDR3 is TGTGCCAGTAGTAACCGGGACAGGGGGGGCAATGAGCAGTTCTTC. Encoded protein: CASSNRDRGGNEQFF.

This clone was seen a single time. The rearrangement joins TRBV2 to TRBJ2-5, with 8 bases aligning to TRBD2. The V segment lost 7 bases and the J segment 3 bases; nucleotides outside the gene matches: 7. The germline V gene encodes CDR1 SNHLY and CDR2 FYNNEI. This CDR3 comprises 14 residues. CDR3 DNA: TGTGCCAGCAAACTCGCGGGGGGTGAAGAGACCCAGTACTTC. It translates to CASKLAGGEETQYF.

This chain connects TRBV29-1 to TRBJ1-4, with TRBD1 as a possible D gene (6 bases). This CDR3 contains 14 residues. The V end was cut by 0 bases, the J end by 4 bases, with 9 bases between. Germline assignment: CDR1 SQVTM and CDR2 ANQGSEA. The CDR3, as DNA: TGCAGCGTTGAAGACACAGGGCTTAATGAAAAACTGTTTTTT. Its protein is CSVEDTGLNEKLFF.

This clone was seen just once. The chain's CDR3 is CASSVAVDGLYEQYF. For the CDR3, the DNA is TGTGCCAGCAGCGTAGCAGTGGACGGACTCTACGAGCAGTACTTC. This chain joins TRBV9 and TRBJ2-7; maybe TRBD2 (5 bases). The CDR3 consists of 15 residues. Germline V gene data show CDR1 as SGDLS and CDR2 as YYNGEE. Trimming shortened V by 0 bases and J by 3 bases, and 13 bases separated the two germline ends.

The chain couples TRBV5-4 to TRBJ2-7; a possible D gene is TRBD1 (6 bases). V gave up 4 bases and J gave up 2 bases, with 13 bases separating them. Germline V gene lookup returns CDR1 SGHNT and CDR2 YYREEE (reference sequence). The CDR3 is made up of 14 amino acids. DNA of the CDR3: TGTGCCAGCAGCCCCCCGGACAGACCCTACGAGCAGTACTTC. Translation gives CASSPPDRPYEQYF.

The V call is TRBV7-8, the J call TRBJ2-7, with D possibly being TRBD1 or TRBD2 (6 bases each). Germline V gene data show CDR1 as SGHVS and CDR2 as FQNEAQ. The V gene lost 5 bases and the J gene lost 2 bases, with 16 bases spanning the gap. The CDR3 has 15 residues. The CDR3 coding sequence is TGTGCCAGCAGCAAAACGGAGGGGGAGACCTACGAGCAGTACTTC. Its translation is CASSKTEGETYEQYF.

V usage is TRBV2 and J usage is TRBJ1-4; D is possibly TRBD1 (6 bases). Per the germline V gene, CDR1 is SNHLY and CDR2 is FYNNEI. V lost 8 bases and J 4 bases, leaving 14 bases between the germline ends. This CDR3 contains 14 residues. CDR3 in amino acids: CASGGGKDNEKLFF. The CDR3 region has the DNA TGTGCCAGCGGTGGGGGCAAGGATAATGAAAAACTGTTTTTT.

CDR3 nucleotides: TGTGCCAGCAGCTTATCTGGGACTAGAACTACAGATACGCAGTATTTT. Amino acids: CASSLSGTRTTDTQYF. The V and J genes are TRBV5-4 and TRBJ2-3; TRBD2 aligns across 8 bases. Per the germline V gene, CDR1 is SGHNT and CDR2 is YYREEE (reference sequence). V dropped 2 bases and J dropped 3; count of bases not matched to a gene: 8. The CDR3 covers 16 residues.

This chain uses TRBV11-2 with TRBJ2-6; TRBD2 is a possible D gene (6 bases). CDR3 length equals 18 residues. Germline loops: CDR1 SGHAT, CDR2 FQNNGV. V lost 6 bases to trimming and J lost 2 bases, with 20 bases between them. CDR3 coding DNA: TGTGCCAGCAGGGGAGGAGCTACCTGGAGGACTGGGGCCAACGTCCTGACTTTC. It specifies CASRGGATWRTGANVLTF.

The chain employs TRBV11-3 and TRBJ2-7; 9 positions agree with TRBD1. V dropped 3 bases and J dropped 0; count of bases not matched to a gene: 3. The germline V gene has CDR1 SGHNT and CDR2 YENEEA. This CDR3 comprises 15 residues. The CDR3 coding sequence is TGTGCCAGCAGCTTCGGGACAGGGCGCTCCTACGAGCAGTACTTC. Translation gives CASSFGTGRSYEQYF.

The rearrangement joins TRBV28 to TRBJ2-7, with D perhaps TRBD1 (5 bases). There are 14 residues in the CDR3. The germline V gene has CDR1 MDHEN and CDR2 SYDVKM. Trimming took 5 bases from V and 3 from J, leaving 14 bases between them. CDR3 region: CASSPIRVFYEQYF. In DNA, the CDR3 is TGTGCCAGCAGTCCGATCAGGGTTTTCTACGAGCAGTACTTC.

The chain joins TRBV11-3 to TRBJ2-3; D unresolved. Germline CDR1 SGHNT, CDR2 YENEEA. The CDR3 is 12 amino acids. The V end lost 5 bases, the J end lost 6 bases, and 9 bases lay between the germline ends. CDR3 sequence (DNA): TGTGCCAGCAGCCAAAATGTGGATACGCAGTATTTT. As protein: CASSQNVDTQYF.

The rearrangement links TRBV10-3 to TRBJ2-3; 13 bases align to TRBD2. The CDR3 has 14 amino acids. With 8 bases clipped from V and 5 bases from J, the junction kept 4 bases outside the gene matches. The V gene's germline CDR1 is ENHRY and CDR2 SYGVKD. The CDR3 sequence is CAIGGLAGEDTQYF. The CDR3 DNA reads as TGTGCCATCGGCGGACTAGCGGGAGAAGATACGCAGTATTTT.

The J gene is TRBJ1-1, the V gene TRBV6-1; D ambiguous. Trimming left V 2 bases short and J 1 base short, with 8 bases between. Germline V CDR1 and CDR2: MNHNS, SASEGT. The CDR3 length is 14 residues. The CDR3 is CASSERQANTEAFF. The CDR3 DNA reads TGTGCCAGCAGTGAAAGGCAGGCGAACACTGAAGCTTTCTTT.

This chain links TRBV5-1 with TRBJ2-2; 8 bases are shared with TRBD2. The V segment lost 2 bases and the J segment 6 bases; nucleotides outside the gene matches: 9. The CDR3 has 16 residues. The germline gives CDR1 SGHRS, CDR2 YFSETQ. CDR3: CASSLATGGGPGELFF. DNA for the CDR3: TGCGCCAGCAGCTTAGCCACGGGAGGGGGACCCGGGGAGCTGTTTTTT. Full variable domain (remainder filled in from reference TRBV5-1 and TRBJ2-2): KAGVTQTPRYLIKTRGQQVTLSCSPISGHRSVSWYQQTPGQGLQFLFEYFSETQRNKGNFPGRFSGRQFSNSRSEMNVSTLELGDSALYLCASSLATGGGPGELFFGEGSRLTVL.

The V call is TRBV28, the J call TRBJ1-4; D may be TRBD1 (5 bases). The V end lost 3 bases, the J end lost 7 bases, and 12 bases lay between the germline ends. The CDR3 covers 14 residues. Germline V lookup: CDR1 MDHEN, CDR2 SYDVKM. CDR3 sequence (DNA): TGTGCCAGCAGTTTTACAGGAACGGGTGAAAAACTGTTTTTT. Residues: CASSFTGTGEKLFF. The full variable domain, with the rest looked up from reference TRBV28 and TRBJ1-4, is DVKVTQSSRYLVKRTGEKVFLECVQDMDHENMFWYRQDPGLGLRLIYFSYDVKMKEKGDIPEGYSVSREKKERFSLILESASTNQTSMYLCASSFTGTGEKLFFGSGTQLSVL.

The chain is built from TRBV5-1 and TRBJ2-7; D remains ambiguous. CDR3 length equals 14 residues. Germline lookup yields CDR1 SGHRS and CDR2 YFSETQ. V gave up 1 base and J gave up 2 bases, with 10 bases separating them. CDR3 DNA: TGCGCCAGCAGCTTGTACGACAAAACCTACGAGCAGTACTTC. As protein: CASSLYDKTYEQYF.

This sequence joins TRBV10-3 and TRBJ2-1; TRBD2 matches at 9 bases. The CDR3 is 15 residues long. Germline V gives CDR1 ENHRY, CDR2 SYGVKD. V was clipped by 7 bases and J by 6 bases; unmatched bases: 10. The CDR3 sequence: CAITISSGKGNEQFF. The CDR3 nucleotides read TGTGCCATCACTATTTCTAGCGGGAAGGGCAATGAGCAGTTCTTC.

The CDR3 nucleotides read TGTGCCAGCAGTGAAGAGTTCGACGGAGTCTATGGCTACACCTTC. Its translation is CASSEEFDGVYGYTF. The rearrangement links TRBV6-1 to TRBJ1-2; D gene unclear. Trimming pared 1 base from V and 4 bases from J, leaving 13 bases between. Per germline, CDR1 MNHNS and CDR2 SASEGT. The CDR3 extends over 15 amino acids.

The chain links TRBV11-3 to TRBJ1-1, with a tentative D call TRBD1 (5 bases). This CDR3 spans 15 amino acids. Germline CDR1 reads SGHNT; CDR2 reads YENEEA. V lost 3 bases and J 1 base, leaving 12 bases between the germline ends. The CDR3 reads CASSLGGIGNTEAFF. The CDR3 coding sequence is TGTGCCAGCAGCTTGGGGGGTATTGGGAACACTGAAGCTTTCTTT.